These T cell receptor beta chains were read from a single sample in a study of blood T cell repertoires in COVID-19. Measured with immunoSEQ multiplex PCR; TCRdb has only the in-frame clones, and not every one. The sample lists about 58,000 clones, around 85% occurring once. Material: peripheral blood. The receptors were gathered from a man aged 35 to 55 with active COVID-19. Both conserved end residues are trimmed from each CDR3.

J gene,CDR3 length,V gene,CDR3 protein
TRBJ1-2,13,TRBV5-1,ASNLAGQGYYGYT
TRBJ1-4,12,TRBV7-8,ASSFPTANEKLF
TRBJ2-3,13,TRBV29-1,SVGKRLLGTDTQY
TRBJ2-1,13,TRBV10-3,AISEGSGGYNEQF
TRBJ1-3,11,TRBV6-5,ASSRQSGNTIY
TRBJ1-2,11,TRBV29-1,TLRDSLHGGYT
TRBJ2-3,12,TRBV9,ASSSSGSTDTQY
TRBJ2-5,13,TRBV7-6,ASSLSRTDQETQY
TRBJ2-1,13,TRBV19,ASSIRDSSYNEQF
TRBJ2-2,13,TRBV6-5,ASSHNGAGTGELF
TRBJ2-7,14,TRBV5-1,ASSPGTGFRRGEQY
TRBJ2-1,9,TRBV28,ASSRDYEQF
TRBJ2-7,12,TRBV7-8,ASTRQGPSYEQY
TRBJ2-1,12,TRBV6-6,ASSYRTDYNEQF
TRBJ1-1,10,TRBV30,AWRQTNTEAF
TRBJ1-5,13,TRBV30,AWGKPDRNNQPQH
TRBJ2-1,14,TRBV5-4,ASSLGGNRGYNEQF
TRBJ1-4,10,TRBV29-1,SVDRGNEKLF
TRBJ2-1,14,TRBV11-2,ASSPPGLAGEDEQF
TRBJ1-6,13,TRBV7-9,ASSLATGEDSPLH
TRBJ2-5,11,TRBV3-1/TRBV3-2,ASSQQGQETQY
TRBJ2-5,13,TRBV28,ASSFFLGPQETQY
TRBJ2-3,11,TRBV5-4,ASSLTGSDTQY
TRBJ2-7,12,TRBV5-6,ASSPGTGAREQY
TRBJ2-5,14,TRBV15,ATSRDHQGGEETQY
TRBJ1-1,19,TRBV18,ASSPPDRDRVMGGMNTEAF
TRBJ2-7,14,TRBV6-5,ASSYSIGTYSYEQY
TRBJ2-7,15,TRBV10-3,AITTRLAGGPSYEQY
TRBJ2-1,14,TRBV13,ASSLGGLVREAKQF
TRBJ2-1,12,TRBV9,ASSVDAGLNEQF
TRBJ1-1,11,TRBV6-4,ASSLTVNTEAF
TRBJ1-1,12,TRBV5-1,ASSLGTGNTEAF
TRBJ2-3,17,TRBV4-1,ASSQDSPPIFAGRNTQY
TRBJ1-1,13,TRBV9,ASSVRDRGGTEAF
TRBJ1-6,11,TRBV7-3,ASSLGANSPLH
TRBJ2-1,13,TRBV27,ASSLTGAPYNEQF
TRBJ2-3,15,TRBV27,ASSLEASGASTDTQY
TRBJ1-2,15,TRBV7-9,ASSSVGGQGAASPYT
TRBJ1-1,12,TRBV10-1,ASSRDLDRGEAF
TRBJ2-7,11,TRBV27,ASSPHRGAEQY
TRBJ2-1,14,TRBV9,ASSGTGGPSYNEQF
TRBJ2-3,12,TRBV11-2,ASSLGGGADTQY
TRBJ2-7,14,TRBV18,ASSPRLRDRGGEQY
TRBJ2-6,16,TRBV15,ATRFPGGLLSGANVLT
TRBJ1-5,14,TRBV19,ASRATGDGSNQPQH
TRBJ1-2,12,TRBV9,ASSVDGHPYGYT
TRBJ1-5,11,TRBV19,ASTATLRQPQH
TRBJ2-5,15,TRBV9,ASSVGLTRETKETQY
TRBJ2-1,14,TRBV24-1,ATSDFGGSSYNEQF
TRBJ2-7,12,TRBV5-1,ASSLTGQSYEQY
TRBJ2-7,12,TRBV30,AWSLGTGGGEQY